Presented here are 19 T cell receptor beta chains from one specimen sequenced in a study of T cells in women clearing cervical HPV infection. Libraries were prepared by immunoSEQ multiplex PCR; TCRdb keeps only in-frame clonotypes and omits some of them. Its clone listing holds approximately 30,000 clones. The sample consisted of blood buffy coat. The source of these receptors is a woman between 18 and 75 years old with a cervical HPV16 infection that either progressed to CIN3+ or cleared (not recorded which).

A word on this clone: The DNA ends 3 residues before the CDR3 does, and the rest of the CDR3 is filled in from the germline J gene. The V and J genes are TRBV6-1 and TRBJ2-5; 9 positions agree with TRBD1. CDR3 length: 15 amino acids. Germline V gene data show CDR1 as MNHNS and CDR2 as SASEGT. V gave up 3 bases and J gave up 3 bases; unmatched junction bases: 5. The CDR3 is CASSDWGQGKETQYF. Incomplete CDR3 DNA: TGTGCCAGCAGTGACTGGGGACAGGGAAAAGAGACC.

In the case of this clone: The read halts 3 residues ahead of the CDR3 end, with the missing end drawn from the germline J gene. The chain combines TRBV2 with TRBJ2-3, with 9 positions matching TRBD1. V shed 5 bases and J 3 bases; nucleotides not matched to a gene: 9. This CDR3 has 16 amino acids. CDR1 and CDR2 (germline): SNHLY, FYNNEI. CDR3 sequence: CASSPSGQGWTDTQYF. The sequenced CDR3 bases are TGTGCCAGCAGTCCAAGCGGACAGGGGTGGACAGATACG.

In regard to this clone: The read comes to an end 3 residues before the CDR3 does, leaving the germline J gene to fill in the end. This chain uses TRBV28 with TRBJ1-3, with TRBD1 identical over 8 bases. The CDR3 spans 16 residues. J was trimmed by 1 base and V by 6 bases; bases with no gene match: 8. Germline CDR1 is MDHEN and CDR2 is SYDVKM. CDR3 bases read: TGTGCCAGCAGCCGAGACAGGGGCTTTTCTGGAAACACC. Amino acids: CASSRDRGFSGNT. The whole CDR3 reads CASSRDRGFSGNTIYF.

Regarding this clone: The read finishes 3 residues shy of the CDR3 end, and the germline J gene is used to complete it. The chain has TRBV20-1 and TRBJ2-7; D gene unclear. The CDR3 totals 12 residues. Per germline, CDR1 DFQATT and CDR2 SNEGSKA (reference sequence). Trimming removed 8 bases at V and 0 bases at J, with 11 bases between. The sequenced part of the CDR3 DNA is TGCAGTCCGCTCGGGTTCTCCTACGAG. Its protein product is CSPLGFSYE. In full, the CDR3 reads CSPLGFSYEQYF.

A word on this clone: Read sequence stops 3 residues before the CDR3 end, and the germline J gene provides the missing end. The chain joins TRBV5-4 to TRBJ2-5, with no clear D. Germline-derived CDR1 and CDR2 are SGHNT and YYREEE (reference sequence). Deletions cut 2 bases from V and 5 bases from J, with 7 bases between. The CDR3 totals 12 residues. CDR3 DNA (partial): TGTGCCAGCAGCTTCGGTCGGGAGACC. Its protein product is CASSFGRET. The CDR3 in its entirety is CASSFGRETQYF.

On this clone: The sequence runs out 3 residues before the end of the CDR3; the remainder is reconstructed from the germline J gene. The chain has TRBV11-3 and TRBJ2-7; possible D gene TRBD1, 6 bases. The CDR3 has 13 amino acids. Germline V gene lookup returns CDR1 SGHNT and CDR2 YENEEA. The V end was cut by 5 bases, the J end by 6 bases, with 14 bases between. CDR3 sequence reads: CASSKDGQTEQYF. The part of the CDR3 DNA that was read is TGTGCCAGCAGCAAGGACGGACAGACCGAG.

CDR3 in amino acids: CAVHRDRDSNQPQYF. CDR3 DNA (partial): TGTGCCGTACACCGGGACAGAGATAGCAATCAGCCG. This sequence joins TRBV7-9 and TRBJ2-3; 7 bases are a match to TRBD1. The read stops 3 residues short of the end of the CDR3; the missing end is completed from the germline J gene. The CDR3 spans 15 residues. Germline lookup yields CDR1 SEHNR and CDR2 FQNEAQ (reference sequence).

The CDR3 loop is CASSLGGYNDYTF. The CDR3 DNA, read in part, is TGTGCCAGCAGCTTAGGAGGGTACAATGAC. This sequence joins TRBV7-9 and TRBJ1-2; D gene uncertain. Coverage ceases 3 residues before the CDR3 finishes, and the germline J gene fills in the end. This CDR3 comprises 13 residues. From germline, CDR1 is SEHNR and CDR2 FQNEAQ (reference sequence).

About this clone: The observed sequence ends 3 residues before the CDR3 terminus, with the missing tail filled in from the germline J gene. The chain combines TRBV14 with TRBJ2-1; 7 nucleotides match TRBD2. V lost 1 base and J lost 3; bases outside the gene matches: 3. Germline assignment: CDR1 SGHDN and CDR2 FVKESK. The CDR3 consists of 15 residues. The CDR3 here is CASSQVGGYYNEQFF. The part of the CDR3 DNA that was read is TGTGCCAGCAGCCAAGTGGGGGGGTACTACAATGAG.

In the case of this clone: The read stops 3 residues short of the end of the CDR3; the missing end is completed from the germline J gene. The chain employs TRBV10-3 and TRBJ2-7; 9 nucleotides match TRBD2. CDR1 is ENHRY, CDR2 SYGVKD, per germline. V lost 8 bases, J lost 6 bases, and 2 bases stayed unmatched. The CDR3 length is 11 residues. The CDR3 loop reads CAILAGREQYF. The sequenced part of the CDR3 DNA is TGTGCCATCCTAGCGGGACGCGAG.

A note on this clone: The read ends 3 residues shy of where the CDR3 ends; the end is completed using the germline J gene. The gene calls are TRBV2 and TRBJ2-5, with 12 bases fitting TRBD2. CDR3 length equals 16 residues. Looked up from germline, CDR1 is SNHLY and CDR2 is FYNNEI. Trimming removed 2 bases from V and 7 bases from J; junction bases left unmatched: 8. The DNA read from the CDR3 is TGTGCCAGCAGTGAATGGGCTAGCGGGAGGGCCGGGACC. Translation gives CASSEWASGRAGT. In full, the CDR3 reads CASSEWASGRAGTQYF.

Points on this clone: The read ends 3 residues shy of where the CDR3 ends; the end is completed using the germline J gene. Distinct nucleotide sequences in the sample also encode this CDR3. The chain uses TRBV30 and TRBJ1-3; 9 nucleotides agree with TRBD1. This CDR3 has 13 residues. Germline values: CDR1 GTSNPN, CDR2 SVGIG (reference sequence). The V and J ends lost 7 bases and 7 bases, in that order; junction bases with no gene match: 8. CDR3 residues: CALDRGRWNTIYF. The covered CDR3 bases are TGTGCCTTGGACAGGGGACGGTGGAACACC.

Notes on this clone: The sequence runs out 3 residues before the end of the CDR3; the remainder is reconstructed from the germline J gene. The J gene is TRBJ1-2, the V gene TRBV2; no reliable D call. Germline V gives CDR1 SNHLY, CDR2 FYNNEI. V was trimmed by 0 bases and J by 6 bases, leaving 11 bases between them. The CDR3 totals 14 residues. The DNA read from the CDR3 is TGTGCCAGCAGTGAAGCGCTTTCAGAGGATGGC. This codes for CASSEALSEDG. The full-length CDR3 reads as CASSEALSEDGYTF.

With respect to this clone: The read ends 3 residues early relative to the CDR3; the germline J gene fills the gap. The rearrangement links TRBV20-1 to TRBJ1-2; 9 positions match TRBD1. The trim removed 0 bases at V and 2 bases at J, leaving 4 bases unmatched. This CDR3 contains 15 residues. Germline CDR1 DFQATT, CDR2 SNEGSKA (reference sequence). Here the CDR3 reads CSARDAGTGNYGYTF. The part of the CDR3 DNA that was read is TGCAGTGCTAGAGATGCCGGGACAGGGAACTATGGC.

A remark on this clone: The CDR3 goes on 3 residues after the read ends, and that part is filled in from the germline J gene. V and J are TRBV5-1 and TRBJ2-1; a weak D match, TRBD1 (6 bases). Germline CDR1 and CDR2: SGHRS and YFSETQ. Trimming took 4 bases from V and 1 from J, leaving 12 bases between them. CDR3 length: 15 residues. CDR3 bases read: TGCGCCAGCAGCGAAACCGGGACATCCTACAATGAG. Amino acids: CASSETGTSYNE. The complete CDR3 protein is CASSETGTSYNEQFF.

Turning to this clone: The CDR3 end lies 3 residues beyond the end of the read and is filled in from the germline J gene. The V and J genes are TRBV13 and TRBJ2-3; 7 positions match TRBD1. The germline CDR1 and CDR2 sequences are PRHDT and FYEKMQ (reference sequence). The V segment lost 5 bases and the J segment 8 bases; nucleotides outside the gene matches: 7. The CDR3 length is 13 residues. CDR3 protein: CASSRQGSGTQYF. The covered CDR3 bases are TGTGCCAGCAGCCGACAGGGCTCCGGTACG. Full variable domain (missing parts from reference TRBV13 and TRBJ2-3): AAGVIQSPRHLIKEKRETATLKCYPIPRHDTVYWYQQGPGQDPQFLISFYEKMQSDKGSIPDRFSAQQFSDYHSELNMSSLELGDSALYFCASSRQGSGTQYFGPGTRLTVL.

Regarding this clone: The CDR3 end is not reached by the read, which stops 3 residues before it; the germline J gene fills it in. This sequence joins TRBV5-6 and TRBJ2-4; 8 nucleotides agree with TRBD2. V lost 4 bases and J lost 7; bases outside the gene matches: 10. The length of the CDR3 is 15 residues. The germline V gene has CDR1 SGHDT and CDR2 YYEEEE. CDR3 DNA (partial): TGTGCCAGCAGCGAGGGAGCGGGAGTCGTCAACATT. Residues: CASSEGAGVVNI. The full CDR3 sequence reads CASSEGAGVVNIQYF.

Regarding this clone: With the read ending 3 residues before the CDR3 end, the germline J gene is used to fill in that end. The chain combines TRBV29-1 with TRBJ2-4; D unresolved. The CDR3 totals 12 residues. CDR1 is SQVTM and CDR2 is ANQGSEA in the germline V gene. The CDR3 DNA, read in part, is TGCAGCGTTGTGACTGGAAACTATGGT. It specifies CSVVTGNYG. The CDR3 in its entirety is CSVVTGNYGQYF. Combining the CDR3 with reference TRBV29-1 and TRBJ2-4 gives the whole variable domain SAVISQKPSRDICQRGTSLTIQCQVDSQVTMMFWYRQQPGQSLTLIATANQGSEATYESGFVIDKFPISRPNLTFSTLTVSNMSPEDSSIYLCSVVTGNYGQYFGAGTRLSVL.

A remark on this clone: The read ends 3 residues before the CDR3 terminus; that terminus is restored from the germline J gene. V is TRBV28 and J is TRBJ2-7; 7 nucleotides align to TRBD2. Per germline, CDR1 MDHEN and CDR2 SYDVKM. This CDR3 region has 14 residues. V shed 3 bases and J 5 bases; nucleotides not matched to a gene: 7. The chain's CDR3 is CASSLAGEWNEQYF. The CDR3 DNA, read in part, is TGTGCCAGCAGTTTGGCGGGAGAGTGGAACGAG.